Listed below are T cell receptor beta chains from one sample, sequenced in a study of graft-versus-host responses after intestinal transplantation. No antigen has been identified for these receptors. Sequenced by immunoSEQ multiplex PCR; TCRdb stores in-frame clones only, minus some. The table records about 71,000 clones, 90% of them present only once. Material: unstimulated CD8+ T cells sorted from spleen or lymph node cells, obtained before intestinal transplant. These receptors originate from a human donor who received an intestinal transplant. Both conserved end residues are part of each CDR3. The D gene is left open where the match is weak. Where a row states a size, it is once, few, many or the class of an expanded clone; other rows omit it.

V gene	clone size	J gene	D gene	CDR3 length	CDR3 protein	CDR3 DNA
TRBV27	once	TRBJ2-1	TRBD2	16	CASSRLGSGGDNEQFF	TGTGCCAGCAGTCGCCTTGGGAGCGGGGGAGACAATGAGCAGTTCTTC
TRBV5-1	.	TRBJ2-2	.	15	CASSPKQGNTGELFF	TGCGCCAGCAGCCCGAAACAGGGAAACACCGGGGAGCTGTTTTTT
TRBV7-6	.	TRBJ2-2	TRBD1	13	CASVQGADGELFF	TGTGCCTCAGTCCAGGGGGCGGACGGGGAGCTGTTTTTT
TRBV5-5	.	TRBJ2-7	.	13	CASSLGADHEQYF	TGTGCCAGCAGCCTGGGGGCCGACCACGAGCAGTACTTC
TRBV6-6	.	TRBJ1-2	.	12	CASTLMMSGYTF	TGTGCCAGCACCCTAATGATGAGTGGCTACACCTTC
TRBV9	few	TRBJ2-2	.	17	CASSVARVGVDTGELFF	TGTGCCAGCAGCGTAGCTCGGGTAGGAGTTGACACCGGGGAGCTGTTTTTT
TRBV5-4	.	TRBJ2-7	TRBD1	14	CASSFRDSPYEQYF	TGTGCCAGCAGCTTCCGGGACAGCCCCTACGAGCAGTACTTC
TRBV4-1	once	TRBJ1-5	.	15	CASSQKGQGYQPQHF	TGCGCCAGCAGCCAAAAGGGGCAGGGGTATCAGCCCCAGCATTTT
TRBV28	.	TRBJ1-1	.	15	CASSSVTVRYTEAFF	TGTGCCAGCAGCAGTGTTACCGTGAGGTACACTGAAGCTTTCTTT
TRBV11-2	.	TRBJ1-4	.	17	CASSLFSVGTTNEKLFF	TGTGCCAGCAGCTTATTCTCGGTGGGCACAACTAATGAAAAACTGTTTTTT
TRBV7-2	.	TRBJ2-5	TRBD2	16	CASSLELAGAEETQYF	TGTGCCAGCAGCTTAGAATTAGCGGGGGCCGAAGAGACCCAGTACTTC
TRBV5-6	.	TRBJ2-7	.	14	CASSFGQGSYEQYF	TGTGCCAGCAGCTTCGGTCAGGGCTCCTACGAGCAGTACTTC
TRBV2	.	TRBJ2-7	.	15	CASSEDVGAYYEQYF	TGTGCCAGCAGTGAAGACGTAGGGGCATACTACGAGCAGTACTTC